This entry is about one T cell receptor beta chain. What it binds is unknown. The method was immunoSEQ multiplex PCR; TCRdb's version includes in-frame clones alone and lacks a portion of them. The sample shows around 150,000 clones, roughly 90% of them seen only once. CDR1 MNHEY and CDR2 SVGAGI come from the germline V gene. This CDR3 comprises 16 residues. The germline V and J ends were trimmed by 0 bases and 4 bases, with 12 bases remaining between them. This entry belongs to a study of T cell responses to AZD1222 COVID-19 vaccine. Findings of the study overall: Donors were chiefly white British, with a greater number of females, and clonal diversity was perhaps underestimated.

The chain employs TRBV6-5 and TRBJ1-4; D ambiguous. The sample in question was peripheral blood, obtained 28 days after the second AZD1222 dose. The sequence was collected from an adult who received the AZD1222 COVID-19 vaccine. This chain's CDR3 is CASSYSARQLNEKLFF. The CDR3 nucleotides read TGTGCCAGCAGTTACTCGGCTCGGCAGCTTAATGAAAAACTGTTTTTT.